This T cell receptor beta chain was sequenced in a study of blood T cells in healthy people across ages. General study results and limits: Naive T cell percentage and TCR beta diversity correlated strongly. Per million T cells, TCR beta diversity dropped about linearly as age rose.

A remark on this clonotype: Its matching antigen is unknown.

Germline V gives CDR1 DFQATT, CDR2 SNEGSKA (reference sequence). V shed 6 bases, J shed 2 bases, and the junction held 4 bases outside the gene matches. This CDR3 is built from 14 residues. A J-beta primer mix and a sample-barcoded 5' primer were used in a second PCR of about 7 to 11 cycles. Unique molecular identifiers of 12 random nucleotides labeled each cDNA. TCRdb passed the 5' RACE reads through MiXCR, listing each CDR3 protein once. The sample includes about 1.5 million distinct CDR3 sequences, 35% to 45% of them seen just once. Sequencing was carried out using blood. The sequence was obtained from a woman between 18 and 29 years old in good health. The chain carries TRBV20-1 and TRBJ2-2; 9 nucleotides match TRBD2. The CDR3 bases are TGCAGTGCACAGACTAGCGGTAACACCGGGGAGCTGTTTTTT. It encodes CSAQTSGNTGELFF.